The clone carrying this TCR beta chain was seen only once. The repertoire was sequenced with immunoSEQ multiplex PCR; TCRdb's copy has only in-frame clones and lacks some. This sample has around 100,000 clones, with around 74% found just once. With 4 bases clipped from V and 4 bases from J, the junction kept 4 bases outside the gene matches. This CDR3 has 15 residues. Germline V gene sequence: CDR1 MNHNY, CDR2 SVGAGI (reference sequence). This entry is derived from a study of radiotherapy plus CTLA-4 blockade in lung cancer. This sequence originates from a human donor with non-small cell lung cancer who had a partial response to radiotherapy plus ipilimumab. Some clones in this sample may be carry-over from other donors' samples. The chain joins TRBV6-6 to TRBJ1-5; 10 bases are shared with TRBD1. The specimen was peripheral blood, collected from a patient treated with radiotherapy plus ipilimumab. The CDR3, as DNA: TGTGCCAGCAGTTTGGGACAGGGGACAAATCAGCCCCAGCATTTT. Its translation is CASSLGQGTNQPQHF.